This paragraph covers one T cell receptor (beta chain) sequence. Its antigen remains unknown. This specimen comes from a study of T cell responses to AZD1222 COVID-19 vaccine. Across the whole study: Second-dose intervals of approximately 4 or approximately 12 weeks were pooled.

Whole-study results and caveats: Dominant at 160-218 and 743-854, vaccine-associated CD4 TCRs also spanned spike. Reportedly, close to half of spike-specific TCRs are directed against unmutated variant regions. Repertoires were obtained solely post-peak T cell response.

The table came from immunoSEQ multiplex PCR; TCRdb's copy has only in-frame clones and leaves some out. The repertoire includes about 140,000 clones, roughly 80% of them detected once, and 4.1% sits in the top ten. Sequenced material: peripheral blood, taken on day 0 of AZD1222 vaccination. This TCR was recovered from an adult in good health.

The CDR3 nucleotides read TGTGCCAGCAGTGAACGGACAGGGATGGGAACTGAAGCTTTCTTT. Translated: CASSERTGMGTEAFF. The rearrangement links TRBV2 to TRBJ1-1, with 8 bases matching TRBD1. Germline loops: CDR1 SNHLY, CDR2 FYNNEI. V shed 2 bases, J shed 5 bases, and the junction held 7 bases outside the gene matches. The CDR3 length is 15 residues.